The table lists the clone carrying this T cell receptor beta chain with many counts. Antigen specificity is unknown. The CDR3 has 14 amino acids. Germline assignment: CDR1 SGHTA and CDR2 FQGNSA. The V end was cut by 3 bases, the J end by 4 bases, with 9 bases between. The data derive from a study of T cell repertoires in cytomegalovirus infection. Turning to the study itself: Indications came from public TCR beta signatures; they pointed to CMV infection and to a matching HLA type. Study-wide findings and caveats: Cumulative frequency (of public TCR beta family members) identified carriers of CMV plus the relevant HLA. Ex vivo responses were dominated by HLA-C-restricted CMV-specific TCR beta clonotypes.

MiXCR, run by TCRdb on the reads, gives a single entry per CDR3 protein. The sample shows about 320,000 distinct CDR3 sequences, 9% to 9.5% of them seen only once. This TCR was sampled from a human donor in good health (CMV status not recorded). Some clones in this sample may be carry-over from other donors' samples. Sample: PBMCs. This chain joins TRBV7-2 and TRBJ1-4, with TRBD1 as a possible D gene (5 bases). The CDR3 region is CASSFSGGNEKLFF. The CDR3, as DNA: TGTGCCAGCAGCTTTTCTGGGGGTAATGAAAAACTGTTTTTT.